These 20 T cell receptor beta chains were sequenced from one sample in a study of shared clonotypes between healthy human individuals. Using immunoSEQ multiplex PCR, the repertoire was profiled, and TCRdb retains in-frame clones only, with some absent. The sample lists around 1,000,000 clones; 60% to 85% were seen once. The sequenced sample was memory CD4+ T cells from PBMCs. Regarding subset: CD45RA-negative fraction. The receptors originated from a man in his late teens or twenties in good health. Some clones in this sample may be carry-over from other donors' samples.

This clone has only one observation. At the DNA level, this CDR3 is encoded by other sequences in the same sample as well. CDR3 in amino acids: CASSLGGNTGELFF. The CDR3 DNA is TGTGCCAGCAGCTTAGGGGGCAACACCGGGGAGCTGTTTTTT. V and J are TRBV7-9 and TRBJ2-2; D might be TRBD1 (5 bases). The ends were cut back, 1 base at V and 2 bases at J, with 5 bases in the middle. Germline CDR1 SEHNR, CDR2 FQNEAQ (reference sequence). This CDR3 has 14 amino acids.

The CDR3 nucleotides read TGTGCCATCAGTCCGGGACTAGCGGGAGGACAAGAGACCCAGTACTTC. This gives the protein CAISPGLAGGQETQYF. The chain has TRBV10-3 and TRBJ2-5, with 15 bases identical to TRBD2. Germline V gene data show CDR1 as ENHRY and CDR2 as SYGVKD. The ends lost 5 bases at V and 2 bases at J; junction bases unmatched: 3. This CDR3 is built from 16 residues.

The V gene is TRBV27, the J gene TRBJ2-7; the D is unclear. The CDR3 spans 15 residues. The germline V and J ends were trimmed by 6 bases and 2 bases, with 17 bases remaining between them. Germline V CDR1 and CDR2: MNHEY, SMNVEV (reference sequence). DNA of the CDR3: TGTGCCAGCAGCGTCGGCATGGCGGCAACCTACGAGCAGTACTTC. Amino acids: CASSVGMAATYEQYF.

The V call is TRBV9, the J call TRBJ2-5, with D possibly called TRBD1 or TRBD2 (5 bases each). The CDR3 runs to 15 residues. The germline V gene encodes CDR1 SGDLS and CDR2 YYNGEE. V was trimmed by 1 base and J by 2 bases, leaving 12 bases between them. Here the CDR3 DNA reads TGTGCCAGCAGCGTAAGGGGACGCCCACAAGAGACCCAGTACTTC. Its translation: CASSVRGRPQETQYF. Using reference TRBV9 and TRBJ2-5 for the parts outside the CDR3, the full variable domain is DSGVTQTPKHLITATGQRVTLRCSPRSGDLSVYWYQQSLDQGLQFLIQYYNGEERAKGNILERFSAQQFPDLHSELNLSSLELGDSALYFCASSVRGRPQETQYFGPGTRLLVL.

The chain employs TRBV18 and TRBJ1-1, with no clear D. This CDR3 spans 13 amino acids. CDR1 and CDR2 (germline): KGHSH, LQKENI. Trimming took 5 bases from V and 6 from J, leaving 13 bases between them. In DNA, the CDR3 is TGTGCCAGCTCATCGGACGTCGGATCTGAAGCTTTCTTT. As protein: CASSSDVGSEAFF.

CDR3 in DNA: TGCGCCAGCAGCACCCGGGACGGTAACACCGGGGAGCTGTTTTTT. Translation: CASSTRDGNTGELFF. The chain has TRBV4-1 and TRBJ2-2; D is perhaps TRBD1 or TRBD2 (5 bases each). Trimming took off 5 bases at V and 2 bases at J, with 12 bases between the two ends. The CDR3 totals 15 residues. Germline V lookup: CDR1 MGHRA, CDR2 YSYEKL.

The genes are TRBV15 and TRBJ1-3; tentatively, D is TRBD1 (6 bases). Germline assignment: CDR1 LNHNV and CDR2 YYDKDF (reference sequence). The CDR3 has 15 residues. The V gene lost 0 bases and the J gene lost 2 bases, with 8 bases spanning the gap. The CDR3 sequence is CATSREGAAGNTIYF. CDR3 DNA: TGTGCCACCAGCAGAGAGGGGGCGGCTGGAAACACCATATATTTT.

The rearrangement links TRBV30 to TRBJ2-7, with 7 bases that match TRBD1. CDR1 and CDR2 from the germline V gene are GTSNPN and SVGIG (reference sequence). After removal of 2 bases from V and 1 base from J, the junction contained 11 bases not matched to a gene. The CDR3 spans 16 residues. In DNA, the CDR3 is TGTGCCTGGAGTTTTTATGGGCAGGGGGATTCCTACGAGCAGTACTTC. Its translation: CAWSFYGQGDSYEQYF.

V gene TRBV5-6 combines with J gene TRBJ2-3, with 9 bases that match TRBD1. The CDR3 consists of 16 residues. Trimming took 2 bases from V and 6 from J; bases not matched to a gene: 10. Per the germline V gene, CDR1 is SGHDT and CDR2 is YYEEEE. The CDR3 is CASSFSLQGARDTQYF. The CDR3 bases are TGTGCCAGCAGCTTCAGTTTACAGGGGGCGCGGGATACGCAGTATTTT.

The rearrangement links TRBV7-3 to TRBJ2-6; 7 bases align to TRBD1. With 6 bases clipped from V and 3 bases from J, the junction kept 5 bases outside the gene matches. This CDR3 has 15 residues. Germline CDR1 and CDR2: SGHTA and FQGTGA. CDR3 coding DNA: TGTGCCAGCAGAGAAGGGGGCCTTGGGGCCAACGTCCTGACTTTC. Protein sequence: CASREGGLGANVLTF.

This clone was seen only once. This chain connects TRBV6-5 to TRBJ1-1; D gene uncertain. The V and J ends lost 6 bases and 0 bases respectively, with 14 bases between them. The germline V gene encodes CDR1 MNHEY and CDR2 SVGAGI. The CDR3 is 15 amino acids. The CDR3 loop is CASSPYPFMNTEAFF. The DNA of the CDR3 is TGTGCCAGCAGCCCTTATCCTTTTATGAACACTGAAGCTTTCTTT.

V usage is TRBV12-5 and J usage is TRBJ1-5; TRBD1 is a possible D gene (5 bases). The CDR3 sequence is 15 residues long. Germline CDR1 and CDR2: LGHNT and FRNRAP. V was trimmed by 5 bases and J by 9 bases, leaving 20 bases between them. CDR3 sequence: CASGPDRDGPRPQHF. The CDR3 DNA reads TGTGCTAGTGGTCCCGATCGGGACGGACCACGGCCCCAGCATTTT.

The chain has TRBV30 and TRBJ1-2; the D gene is possibly TRBD1 (5 bases). The CDR3 extends over 13 amino acids. The V end was cut by 0 bases, the J end by 5 bases, with 10 bases between. In germline, CDR1 is GTSNPN, CDR2 SVGIG (reference sequence). The CDR3 sequence: CAWSVSGDYGYTF. The CDR3 DNA is TGTGCCTGGAGTGTCTCGGGGGATTATGGCTACACCTTC.

V usage is TRBV5-1 and J usage is TRBJ2-1, with D unclear. Germline assignment: CDR1 SGHRS and CDR2 YFSETQ. This CDR3 is 14 amino acids long. The ends were cut back, 5 bases at V and 5 bases at J, with 14 bases in the middle. The CDR3 spells CASRLEVTDNEQFF. The CDR3 DNA reads TGCGCCAGCAGATTAGAAGTAACGGACAATGAGCAGTTCTTC.

This clone appeared once. This sample also contains other DNA sequences that code for the same CDR3. V usage is TRBV28 and J usage is TRBJ2-7; D possibly corresponds to TRBD2 (6 bases). The germline V gene encodes CDR1 MDHEN and CDR2 SYDVKM. V shed 6 bases and J shed 2 bases, with 14 bases lying between them. The CDR3 loop spans 14 amino acids. DNA of the CDR3: TGTGCCAGCAGCCGAACACTAGCTCCCTACGAGCAGTACTTC. It encodes CASSRTLAPYEQYF.

The chain combines TRBV28 with TRBJ2-2; TRBD1 agrees at 10 bases. J was trimmed by 4 bases and V by 5 bases; bases with no gene match: 1. There are 14 residues in the CDR3. Germline CDR1 is MDHEN and CDR2 is SYDVKM. The CDR3 region has the DNA TGTGCCAGCAGTCGACAGGGGGCCACCGGGGAGCTGTTTTTT. Its protein is CASSRQGATGELFF.

The rearrangement links TRBV28 to TRBJ1-2, with D possibly matching TRBD1 (5 bases). The germline V and J ends were trimmed by 6 bases and 4 bases, with 21 bases remaining between them. Germline CDR1 and CDR2: MDHEN and SYDVKM. The CDR3 consists of 16 residues. The CDR3 region has the DNA TGTGCCAGCAGCCCGGAGGGGACGGCGAGTTTCTATGGCTACACCTTC. As protein: CASSPEGTASFYGYTF.

A few counts support this clone. V and J are TRBV14 and TRBJ2-4, with D possibly matching TRBD2 (6 bases). Germline V CDR1 and CDR2: SGHDN, FVKESK. The germline V and J ends were trimmed by 0 bases and 7 bases, with 16 bases remaining between them. The CDR3 covers 16 residues. CDR3 region: CASSQDGRAGRNIQYF. In DNA form, the CDR3 reads TGTGCCAGCAGCCAAGATGGCAGGGCGGGAAGGAACATTCAGTACTTC.

This clone was picked up a small number of times. The chain carries TRBV2 and TRBJ2-3; D is perhaps TRBD2 (6 bases). This CDR3 is 15 amino acids long. CDR1 is SNHLY and CDR2 is FYNNEI in the germline V gene. V lost 4 bases and J 4 bases, leaving 15 bases between the germline ends. CDR3 DNA sequence: TGTGCCAGCAGTGCCCTAGCGCAGTTCGCAGATACGCAGTATTTT. Translating gives CASSALAQFADTQYF.

This chain uses TRBV10-1 with TRBJ2-2, with D perhaps being TRBD1 or TRBD2 (5 bases each). The germline CDR1 and CDR2 sequences are WNHNN and SYGVQD (reference sequence). The V end lost 6 bases, the J end lost 5 bases, and 10 bases lay between the germline ends. The CDR3 contains 13 residues. CDR3 sequence: CASRPEGTGELFF. Written as DNA, the CDR3 is TGCGCCAGCAGGCCCGAGGGGACCGGGGAGCTGTTTTTT.